This T cell receptor beta chain was sequenced during a study of blood T cells in healthy people across ages. Sample-barcoded 5' priming and a J-beta primer mix drove a second PCR of 7 to 11 cycles. Using its own MiXCR run on the 5' RACE reads, TCRdb lists one record per CDR3 protein. The table lists some 850,000 distinct CDR3 sequences, roughly 24% of them singletons. The CDR3 has 11 residues. Germline CDR1 is LGHNT and CDR2 is FRNRAP. V shed 6 bases and J shed 11 bases, with 13 bases lying between them. This clonotype was found a few times. These same records also appear under a second study, on T cells of mothers and their children.

The receptor was derived from a boy aged 5-17 years in good health. J is TRBJ1-1 and V is TRBV12-5; D call uncertain. The specimen was blood. The CDR3: CASGLTQMAFF. In nucleotides, the CDR3 is TGTGCTAGTGGCCTTACCCAGATGGCTTTCTTT.